These T cell receptor beta chains were read from a single sample in a study of cytotoxic CD8 clonotypes in ibrutinib-treated CLL. Only in-frame clones appear in the TCRdb table, and some are missing; sequencing was by immunoSEQ multiplex PCR. There are under 300,000 clones in the sample; 76% occur only once, and roughly 5% lies in the top ten. This specimen was PBMCs, taken at disease progression, from a patient treated with ibrutinib. The receptors were gathered from a human donor with chronic lymphocytic leukemia. Both conserved end residues are part of each CDR3. A D gene is named only where the DNA matches it firmly. Clone size, where shown, is once, few, many, or a class for clones that have expanded.

j_call,d_call,v_call,clone_size,cdr3_nt,cdr3_aa
TRBJ1-1,.,TRBV9,.,TGTGCCAGCAGCGTAGCAGGGGCAATGAACACTGAAGCTTTCTTT,CASSVAGAMNTEAFF
TRBJ1-2,TRBD1,TRBV9,.,TGTGCCAGCAGCGTAGGGCGAGGGACAGGGGCCGGCTACACCTTC,CASSVGRGTGAGYTF
TRBJ1-1,.,TRBV28,few,TGTGCCAGCATGGGAGGAGGGACTGAAGCTTTCTTT,CASMGGGTEAFF
TRBJ2-5,TRBD1,TRBV7-9,.,TGTGCCAGCAGTCGAACCCCGCAGGGGGCGGGGACCCAGTACTTC,CASSRTPQGAGTQYF
TRBJ1-4,.,TRBV4-3,.,TGCGCCAGCAGCCAAGAAAGGTCGGGCGGGGAAAAACTGTTTTTT,CASSQERSGGEKLFF
TRBJ1-2,TRBD1,TRBV7-2,.,TGTGCCAGCAGCTCCGAAGGGGGCGCGGGGGGCTACACCTTC,CASSSEGGAGGYTF
TRBJ1-5,TRBD1,TRBV2,.,TGTGCCAGCAGTGTTGGTGACAGGGTCAATCAGCCCCAGCATTTT,CASSVGDRVNQPQHF
TRBJ2-7,TRBD1,TRBV19,.,TGTGCCAGTATGGGACCCGTGGGACAGGGGATGTACGAGCAGTACTTC,CASMGPVGQGMYEQYF
TRBJ2-6,.,TRBV5-6,.,TGTGCCGTCTCCCGTAGCTCTGGGGCCAACGTCCTGACTTTC,CAVSRSSGANVLTF
TRBJ2-5,TRBD1,TRBV2,.,TGTGCTACCGAACCCAGGGGGCAAGAGACCCAGTACTTC,CATEPRGQETQYF
TRBJ1-3,.,TRBV9,once,TGTGCCAGCAAAGACTCTGGAAACACCATATATTTT,CASKDSGNTIYF
TRBJ2-3,.,TRBV25-1,.,TGTGCCAGCAGTGAAGTTAACACAGATACGCAGTATTTT,CASSEVNTDTQYF
TRBJ2-4,TRBD1,TRBV7-2,.,TGTGCCAGCAGCCCGACAGGGCCGCGAATAGCCAAAAACATTCAGTACTTC,CASSPTGPRIAKNIQYF
TRBJ2-6,.,TRBV7-9,.,TGTGCCAGCAGCTTGTATCCTACTTCGGCCAACGTCCTGACTTTC,CASSLYPTSANVLTF
TRBJ2-7,TRBD2,TRBV10-3,once,TGTGCCATCAGTGGCGGGGGGGTGGGCGAGCAGTACTTC,CAISGGGVGEQYF
TRBJ2-7,TRBD2,TRBV9,.,TGTGCCAGCAGCCCGGGGACTAGCTCCTACGAGCAGTACTTC,CASSPGTSSYEQYF
TRBJ2-7,TRBD1,TRBV9,.,TGTGCCAGCAGCCCGGGACAGGGGGCCTACGAGCAGTACTTC,CASSPGQGAYEQYF
TRBJ2-7,.,TRBV9,.,TGTGCCAGCAGCGTAGGCGGTGGACCAGCCTACGAGCAGTACTTC,CASSVGGGPAYEQYF
TRBJ1-2,TRBD1,TRBV7-9,once,TGTGCCAGCAGCCAGAACCTAGGGGGCAGGTTGGCTAACTATGGCTACACCTTC,CASSQNLGGRLANYGYTF
TRBJ1-2,.,TRBV6-4,.,TGTGCCAGCAGCTTGGACCCGGGACATGGCTACACCTTC,CASSLDPGHGYTF
TRBJ2-3,.,TRBV6-6,few,TGTGCCACCGGGAGTCCAGATACGCAGTATTTT,CATGSPDTQYF
TRBJ2-3,TRBD2,TRBV2,.,TGTGCCAGCAACCAGGCGGGGGTGGATACGCAGTATTTT,CASNQAGVDTQYF
TRBJ2-2,TRBD1,TRBV5-1,few,TGCGCCAGCAGCCCGGGACAGGGAGACACCGGGGAGCTGTTTTTT,CASSPGQGDTGELFF
TRBJ2-2,.,TRBV25-1,.,TGTGCCAGCTTAGCGGCGTCGAACACCGGGGAGCTGTTTTTT,CASLAASNTGELFF
TRBJ2-1,.,TRBV28,.,TGTGCCAGCACACTCCGGGACATCTTCTACAATGAGCAGTTCTTC,CASTLRDIFYNEQFF
TRBJ1-5,TRBD1,TRBV7-9,.,TGTGCCAGCAGCTTCGATGAGGGACAGGGCGATCAGCCCCAGCATTTT,CASSFDEGQGDQPQHF
TRBJ1-2,TRBD1,TRBV29-1,.,TGCAGCGCTCGGACAGGGGGCGAGGGTGGCTACACCTTC,CSARTGGEGGYTF
TRBJ2-7,.,TRBV19,.,TGTGCCAGTAGTATTAGTCTCGACCGAAACTACGAGCAGTACTTC,CASSISLDRNYEQYF
TRBJ2-7,.,TRBV4-1,.,TGCGCCAGCAGCCTGACAGGCTACGAGCAGTACTTC,CASSLTGYEQYF
TRBJ1-2,TRBD1,TRBV9,.,TGTGCCAGCAGCGTAGAGTATGGACAGGGCTTTGGCTACACCTTC,CASSVEYGQGFGYTF
TRBJ1-2,.,TRBV5-4,.,TGTGCCAGCAGCTTAGGGGGATTAGAGAGCTACACCTTC,CASSLGGLESYTF
TRBJ1-1,.,TRBV28,.,TGTGCCACACAACGGGGGCCGGGCGGGACTGAAGCTTTCTTT,CATQRGPGGTEAFF
TRBJ1-4,.,TRBV9,.,TGTGCCAGCAGCGCCGGTCTTAATGAAAAACTGTTTTTT,CASSAGLNEKLFF
TRBJ2-1,TRBD1,TRBV6-1,.,TGTGCCAGCAGGCACCCGGGACAGGGGGCATTTGAGCAGTTCTTC,CASRHPGQGAFEQFF
TRBJ2-2,.,TRBV6-1,.,TGTGCCAGCAGTGAAGTAAGGAACACCGGGGAGCTGTTTTTT,CASSEVRNTGELFF
TRBJ2-5,.,TRBV5-1,.,TGCGCCAGCAGCTTGGCGGCAGGGCGGGAGACCCAGTACTTC,CASSLAAGRETQYF
TRBJ2-7,TRBD1,TRBV29-1,.,TGCAGCGTTCAAACTCGGACAGGGGGGTACGAGCAGTACTTC,CSVQTRTGGYEQYF
TRBJ1-4,.,TRBV4-3,once,TGCGCCAGCAGCCAAGACTTGACAGTACGGGAAAAACTGTTTTTT,CASSQDLTVREKLFF
TRBJ2-3,.,TRBV19,.,TGTGCCAGTAGTTCTCTCCGGACCTTAACAGATACGCAGTATTTT,CASSSLRTLTDTQYF
TRBJ2-1,.,TRBV11-3,.,TGTGCCAGCAGCCTAAGAATTGGGGGGGCTGGTGATGAGCAGTTCTTC,CASSLRIGGAGDEQFF
TRBJ2-3,.,TRBV19,few,TGTGCCAGTACTAGCAGCACAGATACGCAGTATTTT,CASTSSTDTQYF